This TCR beta chain was retrieved from a study of shared clonotypes between healthy human individuals. Study-level background: Serving as donors were a couple of women and a few men, whose ages spanned 18 to 49. Findings and limits, study-wide: Among the subsets, naive ones generally showed larger estimated richness than memory ones. Across a handful of donors, naive CD4 shared 5% to 6%, naive CD8 under 4%, memory CD4 roughly 2.2%, memory CD8 around 0.36%.

Germline assignment: CDR1 SNHLY and CDR2 FYNNEI. This CDR3 is built from 14 residues. With 7 bases clipped from V and 4 bases from J, the junction kept 10 bases outside the gene matches. Each sample came from a Caucasian adult donor living in Nashville, Tennessee. A remark on this clone: What it recognizes is unknown.

Only in-frame clones appear in the TCRdb table, and some are missing; sequencing was by immunoSEQ multiplex PCR. The sample holds 2 million to 2.5 million clones, 90% to 95% seen once. Sequencing was done on a sample of naive CD4+ T cells from PBMCs. Subset of the sample: CD45RA+ positively selected. V gene TRBV2 combines with J gene TRBJ2-7; TRBD2 matches 7 bases. The TCR originated in a young man in good health. Some clones in this sample may be carry-over from other donors' samples. Here the CDR3 reads CASTERDAGYEQYF. DNA for the CDR3: TGTGCCAGCACCGAGCGGGACGCCGGTTACGAGCAGTACTTC.